The table lists the clone carrying this T cell receptor (beta chain) with a count of one. The antigen remains unidentified. Trimming took 7 bases from V and 4 from J; bases not matched to a gene: 3. Germline-derived CDR1 and CDR2 are MNHEY and SVGAGI. This CDR3 contains 12 residues. This sample stems from a study of cytomegalovirus exposure and HLA in healthy donors. Regarding the study as a whole: Both high specificity and high sensitivity reportedly marked the classifier's diagnosis of cytomegalovirus status.

Produced via immunoSEQ multiplex PCR; TCRdb's table is partial and in-frame only. Altogether some 98,000 clones are present, around nine tenths being singletons, with the ten largest covering 3.5% to 5%. The chain combines TRBV6-5 with TRBJ1-1, with TRBD1 identical over 7 bases. The receptor comes from a woman aged 30 to 39 in good health and CMV-seronegative. Sequencing was carried out using PBMCs. The CDR3 DNA sequence: TGTGCCAGCACAGACAGGGTCACTGAAGCTTTCTTT. It codes for CASTDRVTEAFF.